The T cell receptor (beta chain) under discussion was sequenced for a study of early T cells in non-severe SARS-CoV-2 infection. Study at large: Unsorted whole-blood RNA was sequenced in bulk, leaving chains unpaired. Study-level points and caveats: Matching with VDJdb favored anti-spike CD8 responses (missing private and CD4 specificities).

In its sample, this clonotype was seen many times. Antigen unknown. TCRdb recomputed calls from the 5' RACE reads with MiXCR, one row per CDR3 protein. Seen here are about 46,000 distinct CDR3 sequences, about 5.3% observed once, and the top ten hold 5.4%. The receptor was derived from an adult who was a healthcare worker with PCR-confirmed SARS-CoV-2 infection or an uninfected control (not recorded which). The starting material was whole blood, obtained at baseline.

This CDR3 reads CASSPGGRNQPQHF. Here the CDR3 DNA reads TGTGCCAGCTCACCGGGGGGACGCAATCAGCCCCAGCATTTT. The V and J genes are TRBV18 and TRBJ1-5; a weak D match, TRBD1 (5 bases). This CDR3 is 14 amino acids long. The germline gives CDR1 KGHSH, CDR2 LQKENI. V lost 3 bases and J 2 bases, leaving 8 bases between the germline ends. The whole variable domain, filled in from reference TRBV18 and TRBJ1-5, reads NAGVMQNPRHLVRRRGQEARLRCSPMKGHSHVYWYRQLPEEGLKFMVYLQKENIIDESGMPKERFSAEFPKEGPSILRIQQVVRGDSAAYFCASSPGGRNQPQHFGDGTRLSIL.